The source of this T cell receptor (beta chain) is a study of T-cell memory formation after mild COVID-19. TCRdb reanalysed the 5' RACE reads using MiXCR and keeps one entry per CDR3 protein. The top ten hold 8.5% to 9% of the sample, which has around 420,000 distinct CDR3 sequences, 20% to 25% seen once. This CDR3 has 15 amino acids. CDR1 and CDR2 (germline): SGHVS, FNYEAQ. The junction had 8 bases not matched to a gene; V was cut back by 5 bases and J by 6 bases. The sample comprised PBMCs or a T cell subset sorted from them (not recorded which). The TCR comes from an adult woman who had mild COVID-19 (a few samples of this study predate the infection). Cell type and time point are not known. The V gene is TRBV7-6, the J gene TRBJ2-2; 8 bases are shared with TRBD2. The CDR3 DNA sequence: TGTGCCAGCAGCCTCGGGGGGGATCTCCCCGGGGAGCTGTTTTTT. Its translation is CASSLGGDLPGELFF.